This is a list of T cell receptor beta chains from one sample in a study of blood T cell repertoires in COVID-19. This table comes from immunoSEQ multiplex PCR, and its TCRdb copy is limited to in-frame clones, with some not included. This table has 70,000 to 85,000 clones, around 80% appearing once. The material sequenced was peripheral blood. The receptors stem from an older man with active or convalescent COVID-19. CDR3s leave out the opening cysteine and the closing phenylalanine or tryptophan. D genes are given only for firm matches.

>TRBV19|-|TRBJ1-1
ASSIEDLNTEAF
>TRBV19|-|TRBJ1-5
ASSTQASNQPQH
>TRBV6-6|-|TRBJ1-5
ASSLGHDYSNQPQH
>TRBV28|-|TRBJ1-2
ASSPRQGYGYT
>TRBV7-8|-|TRBJ1-2
ASSFDRFGYT
>TRBV5-1|-|TRBJ2-1
ASSLDGHEQF
>TRBV12-5|-|TRBJ1-3
ASGTGTFSGNTIY
>TRBV2|-|TRBJ1-2
ASSEVGWGVIHYGYT
>TRBV28|TRBD1|TRBJ1-5
ASSRTGGSQAQPQH
>TRBV11-3|-|TRBJ1-3
ASSLGVTVGNTIY
>TRBV19|-|TRBJ1-1
ASSISPNTEAF
>TRBV7-2|TRBD2|TRBJ2-7
ASSGGTSGRIFEQY
>TRBV7-6|TRBD1|TRBJ1-1
AGSSKTGTEAF
>TRBV11-3|-|TRBJ2-5
ASSLNGLEGETQY
>TRBV13|TRBD1|TRBJ1-1
ASTPNRGPRVGAF
>TRBV18|-|TRBJ2-2
ASSPPDGLNTGELF
>TRBV19|TRBD1|TRBJ1-2
ASSTGQGDYGYT
>TRBV9|TRBD2|TRBJ2-5
ASSVAASGSGSQETQY
>TRBV18|-|TRBJ2-2
ASSPGQNTGELF
>TRBV3-1/TRBV3-2|TRBD1|TRBJ1-2
ASSRGQGDYGYT
>TRBV5-1|TRBD2|TRBJ2-2
ASSLGGGQTGELF
>TRBV29-1|-|TRBJ2-6
SAVGGGLGAGGANVLT
>TRBV5-1|TRBD2|TRBJ2-1
ASSLDSGRTEQF
>TRBV6-5|-|TRBJ1-5
ASSSLYNQPQH
>TRBV7-9|-|TRBJ1-3
ASSLQGTSGNTIY
>TRBV7-9|TRBD2|TRBJ2-3
ASSSGLAGVTQY
>TRBV29-1|TRBD2|TRBJ2-2
SVRTSGNTGELF
>TRBV2|-|TRBJ1-5
ASSEEVSQAKPQH
>TRBV18|TRBD1|TRBJ1-1
ASSLRTGGETEAF
>TRBV6-5|TRBD1|TRBJ1-2
ASNQGQGSYGYT
>TRBV11-1|-|TRBJ2-7
ASSLLGGAEQY
>TRBV5-1|TRBD1|TRBJ2-5
ASSPGTGGPETQY
>TRBV2|-|TRBJ1-2
ASSEAVTNYGYT